This TCR beta chain was sequenced during a study of blood T cell repertoires in COVID-19. Study information: The United States, Italy and Spain provided the acute and convalescent COVID-19 samples. T cells, B-cell-depleted T cells, or PBMCs supplied cDNA or gDNA.

Germline CDR1 is MDHEN and CDR2 is SYDVKM. Trimming cost V 3 bases and J 6 bases; bases outside gene matches: 5. The CDR3 contains 13 residues. Per the authors' pipeline: Reference gene primer amplification yielded estimated nucleated cell counts. Clones were sequenced by immunoSEQ multiplex PCR, and TCRdb holds only the in-frame ones, with some missing. D and trimming come from the DNA, and the V and J calls and clone size come from that table. The data contain around 60,000 clones, about four fifths of them singletons. This clone is a singleton in its sample. The chain couples TRBV28 to TRBJ2-7; 7 bases align to TRBD1. The sequence was obtained from a human donor in a cohort sampled during active COVID-19. The sequenced material came from peripheral blood. The chain's CDR3 is CASSFRQGGEQYF. The CDR3 DNA sequence: TGTGCCAGCAGTTTCCGACAGGGTGGCGAGCAGTACTTC. Supplemented by reference TRBV28 and TRBJ2-7, the full variable domain reads DVKVTQSSRYLVKRTGEKVFLECVQDMDHENMFWYRQDPGLGLRLIYFSYDVKMKEKGDIPEGYSVSREKKERFSLILESASTNQTSMYLCASSFRQGGEQYFGPGTRLTVT.